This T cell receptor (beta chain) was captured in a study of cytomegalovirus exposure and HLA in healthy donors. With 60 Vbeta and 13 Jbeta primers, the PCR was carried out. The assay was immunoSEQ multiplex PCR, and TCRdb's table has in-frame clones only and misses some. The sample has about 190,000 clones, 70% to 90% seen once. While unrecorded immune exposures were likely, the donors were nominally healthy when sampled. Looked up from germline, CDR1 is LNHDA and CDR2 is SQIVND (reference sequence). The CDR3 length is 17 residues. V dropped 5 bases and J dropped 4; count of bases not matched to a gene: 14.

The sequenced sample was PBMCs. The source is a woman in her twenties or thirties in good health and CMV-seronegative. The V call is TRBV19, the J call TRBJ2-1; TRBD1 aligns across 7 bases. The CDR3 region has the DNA TGTGCCAGTAGTTTATCCCACCCGCAGGGGGTTTACAATGAGCAGTTCTTC. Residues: CASSLSHPQGVYNEQFF. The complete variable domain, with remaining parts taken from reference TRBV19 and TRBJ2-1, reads DGGITQSPKYLFRKEGQNVTLSCEQNLNHDAMYWYRQDPGQGLRLIYYSQIVNDFQKGDIAEGYSVSREKKESFPLTVTSAQKNPTAFYLCASSLSHPQGVYNEQFFGPGTRLTVL.